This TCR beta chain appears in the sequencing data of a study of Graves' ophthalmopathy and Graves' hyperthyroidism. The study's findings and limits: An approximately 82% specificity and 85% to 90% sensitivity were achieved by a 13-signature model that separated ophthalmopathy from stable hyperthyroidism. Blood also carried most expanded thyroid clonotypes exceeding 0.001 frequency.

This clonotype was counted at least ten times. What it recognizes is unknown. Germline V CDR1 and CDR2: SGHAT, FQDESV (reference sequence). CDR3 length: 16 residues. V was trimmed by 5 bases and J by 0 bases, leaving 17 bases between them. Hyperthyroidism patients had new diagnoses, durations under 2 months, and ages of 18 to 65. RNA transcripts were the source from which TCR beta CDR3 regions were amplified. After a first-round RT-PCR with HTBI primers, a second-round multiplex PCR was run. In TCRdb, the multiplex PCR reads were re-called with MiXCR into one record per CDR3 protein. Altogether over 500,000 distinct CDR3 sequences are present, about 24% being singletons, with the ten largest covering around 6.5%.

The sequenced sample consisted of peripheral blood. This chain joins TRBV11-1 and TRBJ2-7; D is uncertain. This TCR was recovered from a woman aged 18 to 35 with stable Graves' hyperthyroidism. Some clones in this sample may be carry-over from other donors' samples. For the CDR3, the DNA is TGTGCCAGCAGCCCTCACCGGACCTACAGCTCCTACGAGCAGTACTTC. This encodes CASSPHRTYSSYEQYF.